A single sample gave rise to the 20 T cell receptor beta chains below, sequenced in a study of cytotoxic CD8 clonotypes in ibrutinib-treated CLL. Generated by immunoSEQ multiplex PCR, the TCRdb table keeps only in-frame clones and is missing some. The sample carries about 76,000 clones, 83% recorded once. Sequencing was performed on PBMCs, taken after 24 months of ibrutinib treatment. The receptors stem from a human donor with chronic lymphocytic leukemia.

The rearrangement uses TRBV7-2 and TRBJ2-1; TRBD2 matches 7 bases. Losses at the gene ends were 1 base for V and 5 bases for J; bases not matched to a gene: 5. The CDR3 is made up of 15 amino acids. Germline V gene data show CDR1 as SGHTA and CDR2 as FQGNSA. CDR3 in amino acids: CASSLVWLADNEQFF. The DNA of the CDR3 is TGTGCCAGCAGCTTAGTGTGGCTAGCGGACAATGAGCAGTTCTTC.

The gene calls are TRBV5-4 and TRBJ2-7; the match to TRBD1 covers 8 bases. V lost 4 bases to trimming and J lost 4 bases; unmatched junction nucleotides: 7. Germline V gives CDR1 SGHNT, CDR2 YYREEE (reference sequence). This CDR3 comprises 14 residues. CDR3 bases: TGTGCCAGCAGCCATGGACAGGGACGGTACGAGCAGTACTTC. Protein: CASSHGQGRYEQYF.

V gene TRBV11-2 combines with J gene TRBJ2-7, with 7 nucleotides matching TRBD2. Germline V gene lookup returns CDR1 SGHAT and CDR2 FQNNGV. The junction had 8 bases not matched to a gene; V was cut back by 0 bases and J by 3 bases. This CDR3 is 16 amino acids long. CDR3 bases: TGTGCCAGCAGCTTAGACCGGGGGGTGGGTTACTACGAGCAGTACTTC. Encoded protein: CASSLDRGVGYYEQYF.

The DNA of the CDR3 is TGTGCCAGCAGTGGGGACAGGGGTTTTAACGAGCAGTACTTC. Its translation is CASSGDRGFNEQYF. This sequence joins TRBV2 and TRBJ2-7; 10 bases fit TRBD1. V lost 4 bases to trimming and J lost 5 bases; unmatched junction nucleotides: 5. CDR1 and CDR2 from the germline V gene are SNHLY and FYNNEI. The CDR3 has 14 residues.

The rearrangement joins TRBV5-1 to TRBJ1-1; D is unclear. This CDR3 region has 13 residues. Germline assignment: CDR1 SGHRS and CDR2 YFSETQ. V shed 4 bases and J shed 0 bases, with 7 bases lying between them. The chain's CDR3 is CASSLFMNTEAFF. The CDR3 DNA reads TGCGCCAGCAGCCTTTTCATGAACACTGAAGCTTTCTTT.

The chain carries TRBV29-1 and TRBJ1-1, with 10 nucleotides matching TRBD1. CDR1 is SQVTM and CDR2 is ANQGSEA in the germline V gene. The CDR3 has 15 residues. Unmatched junction bases numbered 10, after V lost 5 bases and J lost 4 bases. This CDR3 is CSVRIRGDRGTEAFF. As DNA, the CDR3 is TGCAGCGTTCGGATTCGGGGGGACAGGGGCACTGAAGCTTTCTTT.

V is TRBV7-2 and J is TRBJ2-2; 11 bases are shared with TRBD2. Germline V gene sequence: CDR1 SGHTA, CDR2 FQGNSA. The trim removed 4 bases at V and 7 bases at J, leaving 5 bases unmatched. This CDR3 is 15 amino acids long. For the CDR3, the DNA is TGTGCCAGCAGCTCACTAGCGGGAGCGGGCGGGGAGCTGTTTTTT. Residues: CASSSLAGAGGELFF.

The CDR3 DNA reads TGTGCCAGCAGCTTTGACAGGGCCTCCTACGAGCAGTACTTC. Amino acids: CASSFDRASYEQYF. The chain has TRBV5-4 and TRBJ2-7; the match to TRBD1 covers 7 bases. CDR3 length: 14 residues. V shed 2 bases and J 0 bases; nucleotides not matched to a gene: 2. Germline CDR1 is SGHNT and CDR2 is YYREEE (reference sequence).

This sequence joins TRBV6-5 and TRBJ2-7, with no clear D. The length of the CDR3 is 15 residues. V dropped 0 bases and J dropped 4 bases, with 13 bases sitting between them. CDR1 MNHEY and CDR2 SVGAGI come from the germline V gene. CDR3 nucleotides: TGTGCCAGCAGTTACTCGAGAATCACATCTTACGAGCAGTACTTC. Amino acid sequence: CASSYSRITSYEQYF.

In its sample, this clone was seen a few times. The V gene is TRBV19, the J gene TRBJ2-7; 14 bases map to TRBD2. Germline loops: CDR1 LNHDA, CDR2 SQIVND (reference sequence). The CDR3 loop spans 15 amino acids. J was trimmed by 3 bases and V by 7 bases; bases with no gene match: 5. For the CDR3, the DNA is TGTGCCAGTACCCCCGGGACTAGCGGGAGCTACGAGCAGTACTTC. Encoded protein: CASTPGTSGSYEQYF. Drawing the rest from reference TRBV19 and TRBJ2-7, the complete variable domain is DGGITQSPKYLFRKEGQNVTLSCEQNLNHDAMYWYRQDPGQGLRLIYYSQIVNDFQKGDIAEGYSVSREKKESFPLTVTSAQKNPTAFYLCASTPGTSGSYEQYFGPGTRLTVT.

The V gene is TRBV6-5, the J gene TRBJ1-2; TRBD1 matches 7 bases. Germline values: CDR1 MNHEY, CDR2 SVGAGI. Germline trimming cut 2 bases from V and 7 bases from J; bases unmatched to any gene: 7. The CDR3 runs to 14 residues. The CDR3 DNA reads as TGTGCCAGCAGTTACGGCGGGACAGTAACTGGCTACACCTTC. The encoded protein is CASSYGGTVTGYTF.

This clone is a singleton in its sample. The J gene is TRBJ2-7, the V gene TRBV28, with D unresolved. Germline V gives CDR1 MDHEN, CDR2 SYDVKM. The CDR3 loop spans 11 amino acids. The V end lost 6 bases, the J end lost 4 bases, and 7 bases lay between the germline ends. The CDR3 DNA follows: TGTGCCAGCAGACGTTATTACGAGCAGTACTTC. It specifies CASRRYYEQYF.

The chain employs TRBV10-3 and TRBJ2-7; 7 bases match TRBD2. The ends lost 11 bases at V and 0 bases at J; junction bases unmatched: 10. CDR3 size: 14 residues. Germline lookup yields CDR1 ENHRY and CDR2 SYGVKD. The CDR3 loop is CASCVRESSYEQYF. The CDR3 DNA follows: TGTGCCTCCTGTGTGCGGGAGTCCTCCTACGAGCAGTACTTC.

This rearrangement joins TRBV5-1 to TRBJ2-6; D is unclear. Trimming stripped 4 bases from V and 1 base from J, with 9 bases between. The germline gives CDR1 SGHRS, CDR2 YFSETQ. The CDR3 extends over 15 amino acids. CDR3 sequence: CASSRWGSGANVLTF. Written as DNA, the CDR3 is TGCGCCAGCAGCAGGTGGGGTTCTGGGGCCAACGTCCTGACTTTC.

This chain connects TRBV5-1 to TRBJ2-5; 9 nucleotides match TRBD2. V shed 0 bases, J shed 2 bases, and the junction held 8 bases outside the gene matches. The CDR3 covers 17 residues. Germline CDR1 reads SGHRS; CDR2 reads YFSETQ. The CDR3 sequence: CASSLGLAGSGQETQYF. The DNA of the CDR3 is TGCGCCAGCAGCTTGGGGCTAGCGGGGTCGGGGCAAGAGACCCAGTACTTC.

The gene calls are TRBV28 and TRBJ1-4; the D gene is possibly TRBD1 (5 bases). V lost 6 bases to trimming and J lost 6 bases, with 20 bases between them. CDR1 is MDHEN, CDR2 SYDVKM, per germline. CDR3 length equals 16 residues. CDR3 sequence (DNA): TGTGCCAGCAGCCGAACGAGACGAGGGGTTGATGAAAAACTGTTTTTT. Encoded protein: CASSRTRRGVDEKLFF.

The rearrangement joins TRBV25-1 to TRBJ2-1, with TRBD1 matching over 9 bases. The trim removed 4 bases at V and 5 bases at J, leaving 6 bases unmatched. Germline-derived CDR1 and CDR2 are MGHDK and SYGVNS. This CDR3 comprises 15 residues. The DNA for the CDR3 is TGTGCCAGCAGTGTCGGGACAGGGTCAAACAATGAGCAGTTCTTC. Translated, it gives CASSVGTGSNNEQFF.

This chain's CDR3 is CSVTFTGYEQYF. The CDR3 bases are TGCAGCGTAACTTTTACGGGCTACGAGCAGTACTTC. The gene calls are TRBV29-1 and TRBJ2-7, with unresolved D. Germline CDR1 and CDR2: SQVTM and ANQGSEA. V was cut by 6 bases and J by 3 bases, with 12 bases left in between. This CDR3 comprises 12 residues.

The gene calls are TRBV30 and TRBJ2-7; a possible D gene is TRBD1 (5 bases). Trimming left V 0 bases short and J 2 bases short, with 8 bases between. The CDR3 sequence is 13 residues long. Germline CDR1 is GTSNPN and CDR2 is SVGIG (reference sequence). The CDR3 bases are TGTGCCTGGAGTGTAGACAGACCCTACGAGCAGTACTTC. This translates into CAWSVDRPYEQYF.

The chain links TRBV7-9 to TRBJ2-7; TRBD2 matches at 13 bases. The germline gives CDR1 SEHNR, CDR2 FQNEAQ (reference sequence). With V trimmed by 5 bases and J by 6 bases, 7 bases remained unmatched. The CDR3 contains 15 residues. CDR3 sequence reads: CASSRGTSGIGEQYF. The CDR3 bases are TGTGCCAGCAGCCGTGGGACTAGCGGGATCGGCGAGCAGTACTTC. The full variable domain, completed using reference TRBV7-9 and TRBJ2-7, is DTGVSQNPRHKITKRGQNVTFRCDPISEHNRLYWYRQTLGQGPEFLTYFQNEAQLEKSRLLSDRFSAERPKGSFSTLEIQRTEQGDSAMYLCASSRGTSGIGEQYFGPGTRLTVT.